The 17 T cell receptor beta chains below come from one sample, sequenced in a study of spatial heterogeneity in lung cancer. TCRdb ran MiXCR on the 5' RACE reads and lists one entry per CDR3 protein. The sample lists tens of thousands of distinct CDR3 sequences; about 3.5% were seen once. Stated time point: sample taken at primary tumor resection. The sequencing here drew on PBMCs, taken at surgery. The receptors were gathered from a female donor with early-stage non-small cell lung cancer.

This clonotype was counted many times. CDR3 nucleotide sequence: TGCGCCAGCAGGAACGTGACCGCAATATTTAACTATGGCTACACCTTC. It is translated as CASRNVTAIFNYGYTF. The rearrangement joins TRBV5-1 to TRBJ1-2; D is unclear. This CDR3 spans 16 amino acids. With 5 bases removed from V and 1 base from J, the gap between germline ends came to 18 bases. Germline CDR1 SGHRS, CDR2 YFSETQ.

At least ten counts were recorded for this clonotype. The chain recombines TRBV10-3 with TRBJ2-7, with no clear D. The germline CDR1 and CDR2 sequences are ENHRY and SYGVKD. CDR3 length: 13 residues. Trimming removed 2 bases at V and 1 base at J, with 6 bases between. The CDR3 DNA sequence: TGTGCCATCAGTGAGCGGAGTTCCTACGAGCAGTACTTC. This gives the protein CAISERSSYEQYF.

The J gene is TRBJ2-1, the V gene TRBV4-2, with D possibly being TRBD1 (5 bases). Trimming shortened V by 1 base and J by 6 bases, and 13 bases separated the two germline ends. This CDR3 region has 15 residues. Germline CDR1 LGHNA, CDR2 YNFKEQ. The CDR3 sequence: CASSQVGANINEQFF. CDR3 sequence (DNA): TGTGCCAGCAGCCAAGTAGGGGCTAACATCAATGAGCAGTTCTTC.

This clonotype was counted many times. This rearrangement joins TRBV24-1 to TRBJ1-5, with D hard to call. The CDR3 covers 13 residues. V lost 5 bases to trimming and J lost 5 bases, with 9 bases between them. Germline CDR1 KGHDR, CDR2 SFDVKD. CDR3 residues: CATSVGPYQPQHF. CDR3 nucleotides: TGTGCCACCAGTGTCGGACCGTATCAGCCCCAGCATTTT.

This clonotype showed up many times. The chain recombines TRBV9 with TRBJ2-7; TRBD2 matches at 12 bases. The CDR3 is 14 amino acids. The germline V gene encodes CDR1 SGDLS and CDR2 YYNGEE. The ends lost 4 bases at V and 7 bases at J; junction bases unmatched: 6. The CDR3: CASSPNGLAGEQYF. As DNA, the CDR3 is TGTGCCAGCAGCCCTAATGGACTAGCGGGAGAGCAGTACTTC.

This clonotype appeared many times. V and J are TRBV15 and TRBJ2-7; a weak D match, TRBD2 (6 bases). V was pared by 3 bases and J by 6 bases, with 12 bases between. The CDR3 has 13 amino acids. Germline loops: CDR1 LNHNV, CDR2 YYDKDF (reference sequence). The CDR3 coding sequence is TGTGCCACCAGCAGCGGCCCTAGCGTCGAGCAGTACTTC. Protein product: CATSSGPSVEQYF.

This clonotype appeared a few times. The rearrangement joins TRBV7-2 to TRBJ2-1; D not certain. The V and J ends lost 5 bases and 6 bases respectively, with 14 bases between them. CDR3 length: 14 amino acids. Germline V gene sequence: CDR1 SGHTA, CDR2 FQGNSA. The CDR3 DNA sequence: TGTGCCAGCAGCCCTGGTGGGTCAATCAATGAGCAGTTCTTC. Translated: CASSPGGSINEQFF.

By its share, this clonotype is medium-sized. The rearrangement joins TRBV20-1 to TRBJ2-7; D uncertain. Between the trimmed V and J ends, which lost 6 bases and 3 bases, there was a span of 6 bases. This CDR3 is built from 10 residues. Germline assignment: CDR1 DFQATT and CDR2 SNEGSKA (reference sequence). The CDR3 DNA reads TGCAGTGCAAGTAACTACGAGCAGTACTTC. It codes for CSASNYEQYF.

This clonotype has ten or more counts. The J gene is TRBJ2-7, the V gene TRBV11-2; D is perhaps TRBD2 (6 bases). The ends were cut back, 3 bases at V and 1 base at J, with 10 bases in the middle. The CDR3 is 14 residues long. Per the germline V gene, CDR1 is SGHAT and CDR2 is FQNNGV. CDR3 amino acids: CASSFGEASYEQYF. CDR3 nucleotide sequence: TGTGCCAGCAGCTTCGGGGAGGCTTCCTACGAGCAGTACTTC.

A word on this clonotype: Being one base from a much bigger clone, this may be a read error. V gene TRBV6-5 combines with J gene TRBJ1-2; D is ambiguous. CDR1 is MNHEY and CDR2 is SVGAGI in the germline V gene. CDR3 size: 16 residues. The CDR3 is CASSQGPRRFNYGNTF. Here the CDR3 DNA reads TGTGCCAGCAGTCAAGGTCCAAGGAGATTTAACTATGGCAACACCTTC.

Ten or more counts support this clonotype. The chain has TRBV10-2 and TRBJ2-7, with TRBD1 as a possible D gene (5 bases). Germline lookup yields CDR1 WSHSY and CDR2 SAAADI. The V gene lost 0 bases and the J gene lost 0 bases, with 6 bases spanning the gap. The CDR3 is made up of 14 amino acids. The CDR3 loop is CASSESGRSYEQYF. Here the CDR3 DNA reads TGCGCCAGCAGTGAGTCGGGGCGCTCCTACGAGCAGTACTTC.

This clonotype was counted many times. The chain recombines TRBV7-9 with TRBJ2-1, with 9 nucleotides matching TRBD1. The V gene end was trimmed by 3 bases and the J gene end by 4 bases; junction bases not matched to a gene: 7. Germline lookup yields CDR1 SEHNR and CDR2 FQNEAQ (reference sequence). CDR3 length: 16 residues. This chain's CDR3 is CASSFSVTGGYNEQFF. The CDR3 region has the DNA TGTGCCAGCAGCTTTAGTGTGACAGGGGGATACAATGAGCAGTTCTTC. The full variable domain, completed using reference TRBV7-9 and TRBJ2-1, is DTGVSQNPRHKITKRGQNVTFRCDPISEHNRLYWYRQTLGQGPEFLTYFQNEAQLEKSRLLSDRFSAERPKGSFSTLEIQRTEQGDSAMYLCASSFSVTGGYNEQFFGPGTRLTVL.

This clonotype is medium-sized (0.01 to 0.1%) within its sample. The V call is TRBV10-3, the J call TRBJ1-1; a possible D gene is TRBD1 (5 bases). Trimming stripped 3 bases from V and 4 bases from J, with 9 bases between. The V gene's germline CDR1 is ENHRY and CDR2 SYGVKD. This CDR3 contains 13 residues. For the CDR3, the DNA is TGTGCCATCAGTGAACGGGGCGGCACTGAAGCTTTCTTT. Protein product: CAISERGGTEAFF.

This clonotype was picked up many times. The rearrangement joins TRBV6-4 to TRBJ2-3, with TRBD2 matching over 9 bases. This CDR3 contains 15 residues. V was pared by 5 bases and J by 6 bases, with 9 bases of the junction left unmatched. Germline CDR1 reads MRHNA; CDR2 reads SNTAGT. The CDR3 nucleotides read TGTGCCAGCAGTTCCCGGGCGGGAGGGACCGATACGCAGTATTTT. This encodes CASSSRAGGTDTQYF.

The sample holds many counts of this clonotype. V usage is TRBV7-9 and J usage is TRBJ2-1; D is possibly TRBD2 (5 bases). Trimming took 2 bases from V and 7 from J, leaving 12 bases between them. The CDR3 runs to 14 residues. Germline V gives CDR1 SEHNR, CDR2 FQNEAQ (reference sequence). In DNA form, the CDR3 reads TGTGCCAGCAGCTTATTCGGCGAGGGTAATGAGCAGTTCTTC. Encoded protein: CASSLFGEGNEQFF.

This clonotype was counted ten times or more. As DNA, the CDR3 is TGTGCCAGCAGCGCACGCGGGACAGGATTTTCTGGGGCCAACGTCCTGACTTTC. Amino acids: CASSARGTGFSGANVLTF. This chain joins TRBV28 and TRBJ2-6; 8 nucleotides line up with TRBD1. Unmatched junction bases numbered 11, after V lost 6 bases and J lost 1 base. Germline V gene sequence: CDR1 MDHEN, CDR2 SYDVKM. CDR3 size: 18 residues.

This clonotype was seen many times. For the CDR3, the DNA is TGTGCCAGCAGCTTGACTAGCGGGAGGGCCATGGATGAGCAGTTCTTC. It yields the protein CASSLTSGRAMDEQFF. This chain uses TRBV7-3 with TRBJ2-1; the match to TRBD2 covers 14 bases. Per germline, CDR1 SGHTA and CDR2 FQGTGA. V trimming: 3 bases; J trimming: 8 bases; junction bases outside the gene matches: 6. The CDR3 is 16 amino acids.